This TCR beta chain is from a study of radiation and T cells in renal cell carcinoma. Study-level findings and limits: Top tumor clonotypes rose in blood 2 weeks post-radiation, then contracted.

The germline V and J ends were trimmed by 5 bases and 2 bases, with 17 bases remaining between them. Germline values: CDR1 LGHNA, CDR2 YNFKEQ. This CDR3 has 16 residues. Documented time point: blood 4 weeks post-SBRT, at nephrectomy. Treatment specified: 15 Gy SBRT to primary tumor, nephrectomy 4 weeks later. Nephrectomy followed 15 Gy stereotactic body radiation by 4 weeks. Only one count was recorded for this clone. Its antigen is not identified. TCRdb keeps only in-frame clones here, not all; method: immunoSEQ multiplex PCR. The sample holds around 170,000 clones; 88% are singletons and the top ten take around 11%.

The origin of this receptor is a woman aged 45-65 years with renal cell carcinoma. The input for sequencing was blood, taken from a patient whose treatment included radiotherapy and nephrectomy. The gene calls are TRBV4-2 and TRBJ2-3; a weak D match, TRBD2 (6 bases). The CDR3 bases are TGTGCCAGCAGCAAAATTAGCGGAGACGCCACAGATACGCAGTATTTT. Protein: CASSKISGDATDTQYF.